This TCR beta chain was profiled in a study of CD4 T cells in relation to SARS-CoV-2 and coronaviruses. Germline V gene data show CDR1 as SNHLY and CDR2 as FYNNEI. V lost 8 bases and J lost 1, with 9 bases in between. The CDR3 extends over 13 amino acids. Only in-frame clones appear in the TCRdb table, and some are missing; sequencing was by immunoSEQ multiplex PCR. The sample carries 41,000 or so clones, around 82% recorded once. Of note for this clone: The antigen is undetermined.

The study, taken as a whole, reports: No crossreactivity against non-spike viral proteins was tested here.

The sequencing input was naive CD4+ T cells from PBMCs, cultured in vitro. The subset was: naive CD4+ T cells isolated by negative enrichment. This rearrangement joins TRBV2 to TRBJ1-5, with D possibly matching TRBD1 (5 bases). This TCR was sampled from an adult with COVID-19. CDR3 in DNA: TGTGCCAGCGGGGGGGAGAGCAATCAGCCCCAGCATTTT. It specifies CASGGESNQPQHF.